The 31 T cell receptor beta chains below were found in one sample sequenced in a study of early T cells in non-severe SARS-CoV-2 infection. Each CDR3 protein is one row after TCRdb ran MiXCR on the 5' RACE reads. The table shows tens of thousands of distinct CDR3 sequences, with 5.6% occurring only once. Sequencing was carried out using whole blood. The source is an adult who was a healthcare worker with PCR-confirmed SARS-CoV-2 infection or an uninfected control (not recorded which).

This clonotype was detected ten times or more. The chain couples TRBV30 to TRBJ1-1; D gene uncertain. The CDR3 covers 12 residues. Germline CDR1 is GTSNPN and CDR2 is SVGIG (reference sequence). In DNA form, the CDR3 reads TGTGCGAGAGCGGAGGTGAACACTGAAGCTTTCTTT. This sequence encodes CARAEVNTEAFF. Full variable domain (remainder filled in from reference TRBV30 and TRBJ1-1): SQTIHQWPATLVQPVGSPLSLECTVEGTSNPNLYWYRQAAGRGLQLLFYSVGIGQISSEVPQNLSASRPQDRQFILSSKKLLLSDSGFYLCARAEVNTEAFFGQGTRLTVV.

The V call is TRBV12-3 or TRBV12-4, the J call TRBJ2-5; D is possibly TRBD2 (6 bases). V was trimmed by 6 bases and J by 5 bases, leaving 16 bases between them. CDR3 length: 14 residues. The CDR3 DNA is TGTGCCAGCAGGCCCGGGGGAAGAGGCGAGACCCAGTACTTC. It yields the protein CASRPGGRGETQYF.

This clonotype was recorded at least ten times. The V call is TRBV18, the J call TRBJ1-5; D is ambiguous. CDR3 length: 13 residues. Trimming took off 2 bases at V and 4 bases at J, with 6 bases between the two ends. Germline CDR1 is KGHSH and CDR2 is LQKENI. Written as DNA, the CDR3 is TGTGCCAGCTCACCAGAAAGAAATCAGCCCCAGCATTTT. It codes for CASSPERNQPQHF.

The table lists this clonotype with many counts. This chain links TRBV6-6 with TRBJ2-7, with 8 bases lining up with TRBD1. CDR3 length: 12 residues. The J segment lost 11 bases and the V segment lost 6 bases, leaving 9 bases of the junction unmatched. Germline lookup yields CDR1 MNHNY and CDR2 SVGAGI (reference sequence). DNA of the CDR3: TGTGCCAGCAGCAAGAAATCAGGGGGCGAGTACTTC. Translating gives CASSKKSGGEYF.

This clonotype was recorded many times. This rearrangement joins TRBV6-5 to TRBJ1-6; unclear D gene. This CDR3 is built from 14 residues. Per the germline V gene, CDR1 is MNHEY and CDR2 is SVGAGI. V lost 7 bases, J lost 5 bases, and 12 bases lay in between. CDR3 sequence (DNA): TGTGCCAGCACCAAGAGGAGGGATAATTCACCCCTCCACTTT. Translation gives CASTKRRDNSPLHF.

In its sample, this clonotype was seen a few times. The V and J genes are TRBV5-6 and TRBJ2-5; TRBD1 aligns across 8 bases. This CDR3 has 12 residues. Per germline, CDR1 SGHDT and CDR2 YYEEEE. V dropped 7 bases and J dropped 4; count of bases not matched to a gene: 3. DNA for the CDR3: TGTGCCAGCGACAGGGGAGCAGAGACCCAGTACTTC. Residues: CASDRGAETQYF.

There are many counts of this clonotype. The chain carries TRBV7-3 and TRBJ2-2; perhaps D is TRBD1 or TRBD2 (5 bases each). Germline V gives CDR1 SGHTA, CDR2 FQGTGA. CDR3 length equals 15 residues. V lost 3 bases, J lost 0 bases, and 8 bases lay in between. The CDR3 DNA reads TGTGCCAGCAGCTTGGGACCGACGAACACCGGGGAGCTGTTTTTT. This codes for CASSLGPTNTGELFF. The complete variable domain, with remaining parts taken from reference TRBV7-3 and TRBJ2-2, reads GAGVSQTPSNKVTEKGKYVELRCDPISGHTALYWYRQSLGQGPEFLIYFQGTGAADDSGLPNDRFFAVRPEGSVSTLKIQRTERGDSAVYLCASSLGPTNTGELFFGEGSRLTVL.

The V gene is TRBV23-1, the J gene TRBJ1-5, with a possible D match to TRBD1 (5 bases). TRBV23-1 is treated as an ORF (open reading frame) with a function not yet certain. V was clipped by 5 bases and J by 3 bases, with 20 bases between them. The CDR3 spans 17 residues. The CDR3 bases are TGCGCCAGCAGTGGCCAGGGTTTTTTGAGCTACAATCAGCCCCAGCATTTT. This translates into CASSGQGFLSYNQPQHF.

For this clonotype: A much larger clone differs from this one at a single base, so this may be a read error. In DNA, the CDR3 is TGTGCCAGCAGAAAACTTCCTTGGGGAACCGGGGAGCTGCTTTTT. Translated, it gives CASRKLPWGTGELLF. The genes are TRBV6-5 and TRBJ2-2; D might be TRBD2 (5 bases). The CDR3 spans 15 residues. Germline V gene lookup returns CDR1 MNHEY and CDR2 SVGAGI.

This clonotype came up many times. The genes are TRBV20-1 and TRBJ2-7; 16 nucleotides align to TRBD2. The trim removed 6 bases at V and 4 bases at J, leaving 6 bases unmatched. The CDR3 covers 15 residues. Germline lookup yields CDR1 DFQATT and CDR2 SNEGSKA (reference sequence). In nucleotides, the CDR3 is TGCAGTGCCTACGAGGGACTAGCGGGAGGGTACGAGCAGTACTTC. Its translation is CSAYEGLAGGYEQYF.

CDR3 in amino acids: CASSQASPSYNEQFF. DNA of the CDR3: TGTGCCAGCAGCCAAGCTAGCCCGTCCTACAATGAGCAGTTCTTC. V gene TRBV3-1 combines with J gene TRBJ2-1, with D perhaps TRBD2 (5 bases). Per the germline V gene, CDR1 is LGHDT and CDR2 is YNNKEL (reference sequence). The length of the CDR3 is 15 residues. V gave up 1 base and J gave up 1 base, with 8 bases separating them.

The rearrangement uses TRBV5-8 and TRBJ1-4; TRBD1 matches 9 bases. The germline gives CDR1 SGHTS, CDR2 YDEGEE. This CDR3 contains 15 residues. Unmatched junction bases numbered 15, after V lost 4 bases and J lost 14 bases. The CDR3 coding sequence is TGTGCCAGCAGCCGGGACAGGGCGAAAACCTCCGGGCTGTTTTTT. Residues: CASSRDRAKTSGLFF.

At least ten counts were recorded for this clonotype. The chain has TRBV6-5 and TRBJ1-3, with D hard to call. From germline, CDR1 is MNHEY and CDR2 SVGAGI. The V end was cut by 4 bases, the J end by 3 bases, with 16 bases between. This CDR3 contains 16 residues. The CDR3 nucleotides read TGTGCCAGCAGTTTGGACGGTCGGATCGATGGAAACACCATATATTTT. Amino acid sequence: CASSLDGRIDGNTIYF.

This clonotype was observed at least ten times. This chain links TRBV11-3 with TRBJ2-7; 9 nucleotides line up with TRBD2. Germline V gives CDR1 SGHNT, CDR2 YENEEA. The J segment lost 3 bases and the V segment lost 5 bases, leaving 5 bases of the junction unmatched. The CDR3 is made up of 14 amino acids. The CDR3 protein is CASSDSGGSYEQYF. The CDR3 coding sequence is TGTGCCAGCAGCGATAGCGGGGGCAGCTACGAGCAGTACTTC.

This clonotype was detected only a few times. This sequence joins TRBV6-5 and TRBJ1-1; 9 bases are shared with TRBD1. Germline V gives CDR1 MNHEY, CDR2 SVGAGI. V was pared by 6 bases and J by 7 bases, with 9 bases of the junction left unmatched. The CDR3 runs to 14 residues. The CDR3 DNA reads TGTGCCAGCAGCCGCGGACAGGGGATGGGTGAAGCTTTCTTT. Residues: CASSRGQGMGEAFF.

In this sample, this clonotype turned up a few times. The chain recombines TRBV6-1 with TRBJ2-3, with D hard to call. The CDR3 sequence is 12 residues long. Germline V gene data show CDR1 as MNHNS and CDR2 as SASEGT. Trimming took 2 bases from V and 5 from J, leaving 5 bases between them. CDR3: CASSEIGDTQYF. Here the CDR3 DNA reads TGTGCCAGCAGTGAAATCGGAGATACGCAGTATTTT.

This chain links TRBV6-2 or TRBV6-3 with TRBJ2-2; no reliable D call. The length of the CDR3 is 15 residues. Looked up from germline, CDR1 is MNHEY and CDR2 is SVGEGT. V was clipped by 4 bases and J by 6 bases, with 15 bases between them. CDR3 nucleotide sequence: TGTGCCAGCAGTTCTATAATCCTTGGGGCCGGGGAGCTGTTTTTT. This codes for CASSSIILGAGELFF.

The table lists this clonotype with many counts. The V and J genes are TRBV29-1 and TRBJ1-1, with D uncertain. Trimming took 7 bases from V and 1 from J, leaving 10 bases between them. Germline V gives CDR1 SQVTM, CDR2 ANQGSEA. The CDR3 extends over 12 amino acids. For the CDR3, the DNA is TGCAGCGCCCGAACCGGGAACACTGAAGCTTTCTTT. Translated: CSARTGNTEAFF. The full variable domain, its missing parts supplied by reference TRBV29-1 and TRBJ1-1, is SAVISQKPSRDICQRGTSLTIQCQVDSQVTMMFWYRQQPGQSLTLIATANQGSEATYESGFVIDKFPISRPNLTFSTLTVSNMSPEDSSIYLCSARTGNTEAFFGQGTRLTVV.

This clonotype was seen repeatedly, ten times or more. The rearrangement joins TRBV20-1 to TRBJ1-1; D not resolved. V lost 0 bases to trimming and J lost 4 bases, with 12 bases between them. CDR1 and CDR2 (germline): DFQATT, SNEGSKA (reference sequence). The CDR3 loop spans 14 amino acids. CDR3 sequence (DNA): TGCAGTGCTAGAGAGGGCTCCGGCGGCACTGAAGCTTTCTTT. This sequence encodes CSAREGSGGTEAFF.

The sample holds a few counts of this clonotype. This CDR3 is CSVLNNINTEAFF. The DNA for the CDR3 is TGCAGCGTCTTAAATAACATCAACACTGAAGCTTTCTTT. The rearrangement links TRBV29-1 to TRBJ1-1; D gene ambiguous. Between the trimmed V and J ends, which lost 6 bases and 2 bases, there was a span of 13 bases. The germline gives CDR1 SQVTM, CDR2 ANQGSEA. This CDR3 has 13 amino acids.

This clonotype was observed many times. The V and J genes are TRBV4-3 and TRBJ2-3; no definite D call. The CDR3 runs to 15 residues. Trimming pared 1 base from V and 2 bases from J, leaving 10 bases between. Germline CDR1 and CDR2: LGHNA and YSLEER. The CDR3 region is CASSQADDHTDTQYF. CDR3 nucleotides: TGCGCCAGCAGCCAAGCGGACGATCACACAGATACGCAGTATTTT.

This clonotype came up many times. This rearrangement joins TRBV9 to TRBJ1-1; a possible D gene is TRBD1 (5 bases). Germline V lookup: CDR1 SGDLS, CDR2 YYNGEE. Between the trimmed V and J ends, which lost 0 bases and 4 bases, there was a span of 13 bases. The CDR3 is made up of 15 amino acids. The CDR3 region is CASSVGTTGGTEAFF. Here the CDR3 DNA reads TGTGCCAGCAGCGTAGGTACGACTGGGGGCACTGAAGCTTTCTTT.

There are many counts of this clonotype. The rearrangement uses TRBV2 and TRBJ2-7, with TRBD2 matching over 8 bases. Germline-derived CDR1 and CDR2 are SNHLY and FYNNEI. The CDR3 contains 15 residues. V shed 4 bases, J shed 3 bases, and the junction held 8 bases outside the gene matches. The CDR3 is CASSGSREGVYEQYF. The CDR3, as DNA: TGTGCCAGCAGTGGCTCCCGGGAGGGTGTCTACGAGCAGTACTTC.

The chain joins TRBV5-6 to TRBJ2-7; perhaps TRBD2 as D (6 bases). CDR1 and CDR2 from the germline V gene are SGHDT and YYEEEE. V was cut by 0 bases and J by 2 bases, with 9 bases left in between. The CDR3 has 14 amino acids. The CDR3: CASSLVGRTYEQYF. Written as DNA, the CDR3 is TGTGCCAGCAGCTTGGTGGGGAGGACCTACGAGCAGTACTTC.

The chain recombines TRBV10-3 with TRBJ2-5, with 7 positions matching TRBD2. V lost 6 bases, J lost 4 bases, and 8 bases stayed unmatched. The CDR3 sequence is 14 residues long. From germline, CDR1 is ENHRY and CDR2 SYGVKD. Written as DNA, the CDR3 is TGTGCCATCAGGGAGAGGTCTAGCGGAGAGACCCAGTACTTC. Its protein product is CAIRERSSGETQYF.

The rearrangement links TRBV27 to TRBJ2-7, with D uncertain. Trimming took off 6 bases at V and 3 bases at J, with 18 bases between the two ends. Germline V gene lookup returns CDR1 MNHEY and CDR2 SMNVEV (reference sequence). The CDR3 is 15 amino acids. DNA of the CDR3: TGTGCCAGCAGCCGCTCGACCAGATTATTCTACGAGCAGTACTTC. This sequence encodes CASSRSTRLFYEQYF.

J is TRBJ2-3 and V is TRBV7-8; D unresolved. The CDR3 contains 14 residues. Germline V CDR1 and CDR2: SGHVS, FQNEAQ. Deletions cut 5 bases from V and 5 bases from J, with 14 bases between. Here the CDR3 DNA reads TGTGCCAGCAGCCCCGGCAGAGGCAGAGATACGCAGTATTTT. This gives the protein CASSPGRGRDTQYF. The entire variable domain, with the rest obtained from reference TRBV7-8 and TRBJ2-3, is as follows: GAGVSQSPRYKVAKRGQDVALRCDPISGHVSLFWYQQALGQGPEFLTYFQNEAQLDKSGLPSDRFFAERPEGSVSTLKIQRTQQEDSAVYLCASSPGRGRDTQYFGPGTRLTVL.

This chain uses TRBV20-1 with TRBJ2-4; D might be TRBD1 or TRBD2, each matching 6 bases. V was cut by 5 bases and J by 4 bases, with 24 bases left in between. The CDR3 is 17 residues long. Per the germline V gene, CDR1 is DFQATT and CDR2 is SNEGSKA (reference sequence). The CDR3 sequence is CSADLSRGGTWKNIQYF. The CDR3 DNA is TGCAGTGCTGATCTGAGCAGGGGAGGCACTTGGAAAAACATTCAGTACTTC.

V is TRBV7-9 and J is TRBJ1-1; D is uncertain. The CDR3 is 11 residues long. Trimming took off 8 bases at V and 1 base at J, with 5 bases between the two ends. Looked up from germline, CDR1 is SEHNR and CDR2 is FQNEAQ (reference sequence). CDR3 nucleotide sequence: TGTGCCAGCGAGGGGAACACTGAAGCTTTCTTT. Amino acid sequence: CASEGNTEAFF. The variable domain in full, completed from reference TRBV7-9 and TRBJ1-1, reads DTGVSQNPRHKITKRGQNVTFRCDPISEHNRLYWYRQTLGQGPEFLTYFQNEAQLEKSRLLSDRFSAERPKGSFSTLEIQRTEQGDSAMYLCASEGNTEAFFGQGTRLTVV.

V and J are TRBV6-5 and TRBJ2-6; either TRBD1 or TRBD2 may fit D (6 bases each). This CDR3 has 15 amino acids. The V gene's germline CDR1 is MNHEY and CDR2 SVGAGI. V shed 10 bases and J shed 2 bases, with 15 bases lying between them. CDR3 region: CATEGGSAGANVLTF. The CDR3 DNA follows: TGTGCCACTGAGGGGGGATCAGCTGGGGCCAACGTCCTGACTTTC.

The sample holds many counts of this clonotype. The rearrangement joins TRBV29-1 to TRBJ2-1, with 11 bases fitting TRBD2. J gave up 8 bases and V 7 bases, and 13 bases lay outside the gene matches. The CDR3 spans 15 residues. In germline, CDR1 is SQVTM, CDR2 ANQGSEA. The DNA for the CDR3 is TGCAGCGCTTCTAGCGGGGGGTTCCTCCTCCATGAGCAGTTCTTC. Translating gives CSASSGGFLLHEQFF.